These T cell receptor beta chains were read from a single sample in a study of blood T cell repertoires in COVID-19. This table comes from immunoSEQ multiplex PCR, and its TCRdb copy is limited to in-frame clones, with some not included. The sample lists 300,000 to 400,000 clones; roughly 90% were seen once. The sample taken for sequencing was peripheral blood. These receptors were taken from a woman aged 70-85 years with COVID-19, enrolled during active disease. Both conserved end residues are part of each CDR3. Each record gives: clone size, J gene, D gene, V gene, CDR3 protein, CDR3 DNA. D genes are given only for firm matches. Rows give clone size only sometimes, using once, few, many, or a class for an expanded clone.

NA,TRBJ2-3,TRBD2,TRBV5-1,CASSPPLAGGTDTQYF,TGCGCCAGCAGCCCCCCGCTGGCGGGGGGGACAGATACGCAGTATTTT
NA,TRBJ2-1,TRBD2,TRBV6-5,CASKASGGPNNEQFF,TGTGCCAGCAAGGCTAGCGGGGGGCCCAACAATGAGCAGTTCTTC
NA,TRBJ2-2,TRBD1,TRBV24-1,CATSVPGTGGTGELFF,TGTGCCACCAGTGTGCCCGGGACAGGGGGGACCGGGGAGCTGTTTTTT
NA,TRBJ1-4,NA,TRBV6-6,CASSYGPEKLFF,TGTGCCAGCAGTTACGGGCCCGAAAAACTGTTTTTT
once,TRBJ1-1,NA,TRBV3-1/TRBV3-2,CASSQGRVGGNTEAFF,TGTGCCAGCAGCCAAGGCAGGGTGGGGGGGAATACTGAAGCTTTCTTT
once,TRBJ1-4,NA,TRBV7-8,CASSSRDTLGKLFF,TGTGCCAGCAGCTCCCGGGACACCCTCGGAAAACTGTTTTTT
NA,TRBJ1-5,NA,TRBV24-1,CATSEEGDQPQHF,TGTGCCACCAGTGAGGAAGGAGATCAGCCCCAGCATTTT
NA,TRBJ2-7,TRBD1,TRBV6-5,CASGQQGDSWNEQYF,TGTGCCAGCGGGCAACAGGGGGACAGCTGGAACGAGCAGTACTTC
NA,TRBJ2-7,NA,TRBV5-5,CASSLQGHSEQYF,TGTGCCAGCAGCTTGCAGGGGCACAGCGAGCAGTACTTC
NA,TRBJ1-4,TRBD1,TRBV9,CASSVGQGATNEKLFF,TGTGCCAGCAGCGTAGGACAGGGTGCAACTAATGAAAAACTGTTTTTT
NA,TRBJ1-2,TRBD1,TRBV29-1,CSARTGVGYTF,TGCAGCGCGAGGACAGGGGTCGGCTACACCTTC
NA,TRBJ1-2,NA,TRBV11-3,CASSPESQDSNYGYTF,TGTGCCAGCAGCCCAGAATCTCAGGATTCTAACTATGGCTACACCTTC
NA,TRBJ1-1,NA,TRBV19,CASSLSSLNTEAFF,TGTGCCAGTAGTCTGAGTAGTCTGAACACTGAAGCTTTCTTT
NA,TRBJ2-7,NA,TRBV19,CASSASQGYEQYF,TGTGCCAGTAGTGCGAGCCAGGGTTACGAGCAGTACTTC
NA,TRBJ2-1,NA,TRBV11-2,CASSLVGIYNEQFF,TGTGCCAGCAGCTTAGTCGGGATCTACAATGAGCAGTTCTTC
NA,TRBJ1-4,TRBD1,TRBV7-9,CASSPSRQGSNEKLFF,TGTGCCAGCAGCCCCTCCCGACAGGGGTCTAATGAAAAACTGTTTTTT
NA,TRBJ1-1,NA,TRBV4-1,CASSQERVGEAFF,TGCGCCAGCAGCCAAGAGAGGGTAGGGGAAGCTTTCTTT
NA,TRBJ1-4,TRBD1,TRBV5-1,CASSLGDRENEKLFF,TGCGCCAGCAGCCTAGGGGACAGGGAGAATGAAAAACTGTTTTTT
NA,TRBJ2-5,TRBD2,TRBV9,CASSPGLAGNPETQYF,TGTGCCAGCAGCCCCGGACTAGCGGGTAATCCGGAGACCCAGTACTTC
NA,TRBJ1-1,NA,TRBV11-2,CASSLDGSTEAFF,TGTGCCAGCAGCTTAGATGGCTCCACTGAAGCTTTCTTT
NA,TRBJ2-1,TRBD2,TRBV7-3,CASSSSGGANEQFF,TGTGCCAGCAGCTCTAGCGGGGGGGCTAATGAGCAGTTCTTC
once,TRBJ1-6,NA,TRBV27,CASRARTANSPLHF,TGTGCCAGCAGAGCCCGGACAGCAAATTCACCCCTCCACTTT
once,TRBJ2-3,TRBD2,TRBV9,CASSVIAGSTDTQYF,TGTGCCAGCAGCGTCATAGCGGGGAGCACAGATACGCAGTATTTT
NA,TRBJ2-1,TRBD1,TRBV5-1,CASTSIGQGAYNEQFF,TGCGCCAGCACCTCGATCGGACAGGGGGCTTACAATGAGCAGTTCTTC
NA,TRBJ2-3,NA,TRBV4-1,CASSHPAEGLITDTQYF,TGCGCCAGCAGCCACCCCGCTGAGGGACTTATCACAGATACGCAGTATTTT
NA,TRBJ1-3,NA,TRBV28,CASSFGDTRNTIYF,TGTGCCAGCAGTTTCGGGGACACCAGAAACACCATATATTTT
NA,TRBJ1-1,NA,TRBV7-8,CASSALGRTMNTEAFF,TGTGCCAGCAGCGCCCTCGGGAGGACAATGAACACTGAAGCTTTCTTT
NA,TRBJ1-1,TRBD1,TRBV5-4,CASSPATGGFGTEAFF,TGTGCCAGCAGCCCGGCGACAGGGGGCTTTGGCACTGAAGCTTTCTTT
once,TRBJ2-7,TRBD2,TRBV6-6,CASSTGRGKYEQYF,TGTGCCAGCAGTACGGGGCGGGGGAAGTACGAGCAGTACTTC
NA,TRBJ2-5,NA,TRBV4-1,CASSQSGGAVMETQYF,TGCGCCAGCAGCCAAAGTGGGGGGGCCGTAATGGAGACCCAGTACTTC
NA,TRBJ1-1,NA,TRBV10-3,CAISDRDFWAGIKDPGVNTEAFF,TGTGCCATCAGTGATAGGGACTTTTGGGCGGGGATTAAGGACCCAGGCGTCAACACTGAAGCTTTCTTT
NA,TRBJ2-2,NA,TRBV2,CASGTWNTGELFF,TGTGCCAGCGGGACTTGGAACACCGGGGAGCTGTTTTTT
NA,TRBJ1-1,TRBD1,TRBV3-1/TRBV3-2,CASSQGGQGNTEAFF,TGTGCCAGCAGCCAAGGGGGACAGGGGAACACTGAAGCTTTCTTT
NA,TRBJ1-6,NA,TRBV23-1,CASSPEGGRKFYNSPLHF,TGCGCCAGCAGTCCTGAGGGAGGGAGGAAATTTTATAATTCACCCCTCCACTTT
NA,TRBJ2-4,NA,TRBV19,CASSFVGREQTIQYF,TGTGCCAGTAGTTTTGTGGGCAGGGAACAAACCATTCAGTACTTC
NA,TRBJ1-2,NA,TRBV27,CASSRQGDYGYTF,TGTGCCAGCAGTCGTCAGGGTGACTATGGCTACACCTTC
many,TRBJ1-2,NA,TRBV4-2,CASSQDAGAYGYTF,TGTGCCAGCAGCCAAGATGCGGGCGCCTATGGCTACACCTTC
NA,TRBJ1-2,TRBD1,TRBV6-5,CASSYSTGLYGYTF,TGTGCCAGCAGTTACTCGACAGGGCTTTATGGCTACACCTTC
NA,TRBJ2-1,TRBD2,TRBV19,CASSIQSLQLAGQPPGYNEQFF,TGTGCCAGTAGTATCCAATCCCTACAACTAGCGGGGCAACCTCCAGGGTACAATGAGCAGTTCTTC
NA,TRBJ2-7,NA,TRBV19,CASSKSGISYEQYF,TGTGCCAGTAGTAAGTCGGGGATTTCATACGAGCAGTACTTC
NA,TRBJ1-1,NA,TRBV18,CASSPTPQGVKAFF,TGTGCCAGCTCCCCAACGCCACAGGGAGTAAAGGCTTTCTTT
NA,TRBJ2-1,TRBD2,TRBV7-9,CASFLAGGDEQFF,TGTGCCAGTTTCCTAGCGGGGGGCGATGAGCAGTTCTTC
NA,TRBJ1-1,NA,TRBV5-1,CASSLRRGGGNTEAFF,TGCGCCAGCAGCTTGAGGCGGGGAGGGGGGAACACTGAAGCTTTCTTT
NA,TRBJ2-2,TRBD1,TRBV7-9,CASSSTGGIGELFF,TGTGCCAGCAGCTCTACAGGGGGCATCGGGGAGCTGTTTTTT
NA,TRBJ2-5,TRBD1,TRBV5-1,CASSSGQGPAQETQYF,TGCGCCAGCAGCAGCGGACAGGGGCCGGCACAAGAGACCCAGTACTTC
once,TRBJ1-1,TRBD1,TRBV7-9,CASQQGYTEAFF,TGTGCCAGCCAACAGGGGTACACTGAAGCTTTCTTT
once,TRBJ2-1,NA,TRBV6-2/TRBV6-3,CASSYQGWLNEQFF,TGTGCCAGCAGTTATCAGGGATGGTTGAATGAGCAGTTCTTC
NA,TRBJ2-7,NA,TRBV24-1,CATLSQSRGEEYEQYF,TGTGCCACCCTTTCCCAATCCCGCGGGGAGGAGTACGAGCAGTACTTC
NA,TRBJ1-1,NA,TRBV27,CASSPDISRTEAFF,TGTGCCAGCAGCCCGGACATCTCGCGGACTGAAGCTTTCTTT
once,TRBJ2-7,NA,TRBV21-1,CASSPLVGRSVGYEQYF,TGTGCCAGCAGCCCCCTAGTGGGTAGGTCCGTCGGCTACGAGCAGTACTTC
NA,TRBJ1-1,NA,TRBV6-5,CASSYGGGPEAFF,TGTGCCAGCAGTTACGGAGGCGGCCCTGAAGCTTTCTTT
NA,TRBJ1-2,NA,TRBV7-2,CASSLLAGLDGYTF,TGTGCCAGCAGCTTACTTGCAGGGTTGGATGGCTACACCTTC
NA,TRBJ2-7,TRBD2,TRBV9,CASSALAGGREQYF,TGTGCCAGCAGCGCGCTAGCGGGGGGGCGAGAGCAGTACTTC